A single sample gave rise to the 21 T cell receptor beta chains below, sequenced in a study of blood T cell repertoires in COVID-19. Generated by immunoSEQ multiplex PCR, the TCRdb table keeps only in-frame clones and is missing some. The profile shows around 130,000 clones, more than 70% of them singletons. The sequenced material came from peripheral blood. These receptors were taken from a woman younger than 45 who had recovered from COVID-19.

The chain carries TRBV11-2 and TRBJ1-1; D possibly corresponds to TRBD1 (6 bases). CDR3 length: 13 residues. With 5 bases removed from V and 10 bases from J, the gap between germline ends came to 17 bases. Germline CDR1 and CDR2: SGHAT and FQNNGV. The CDR3 loop reads CASSLQGRSRAFF. The CDR3 DNA is TGTGCCAGCAGCCTACAGGGTAGGAGTAGAGCTTTCTTT.

The gene calls are TRBV20-1 and TRBJ1-1; D remains unclear. V was shortened by 2 bases and J by 6 bases, with 7 bases between the two germline ends. Germline CDR1 is DFQATT and CDR2 is SNEGSKA (reference sequence). The CDR3 has 11 residues. This chain's CDR3 is CSARTVAEAFF. CDR3 DNA: TGCAGTGCTAGAACGGTAGCTGAAGCTTTCTTT.

The CDR3 region is CASRPSPNYGYTF. CDR3 in DNA: TGTGCCTCGCGCCCTTCCCCTAACTATGGCTACACCTTC. The genes are TRBV6-5 and TRBJ1-2; D unclear. Between the trimmed V and J ends, which lost 11 bases and 0 bases, there was a span of 13 bases. The CDR3 length is 13 residues. Germline values: CDR1 MNHEY, CDR2 SVGAGI.

The chain recombines TRBV12-5 with TRBJ1-5, with D possibly being TRBD1 (5 bases). The V gene lost 7 bases and the J gene lost 2 bases, with 12 bases spanning the gap. Germline values: CDR1 LGHNT, CDR2 FRNRAP. This CDR3 has 14 amino acids. The CDR3 nucleotides are TGTGCTAGTGACGTGGGGGAGGGCAATCAGCCCCAGCATTTT. This gives the protein CASDVGEGNQPQHF. Together with reference TRBV12-5 and TRBJ1-5, the CDR3 gives the full variable domain: DARVTQTPRHKVTEMGQEVTMRCQPILGHNTVFWYRQTMMQGLELLAYFRNRAPLDDSGMPKDRFSAEMPDATLATLKIQPSEPRDSAVYFCASDVGEGNQPQHFGDGTRLSIL.

This chain joins TRBV3-1 (or the pseudogene TRBV3-2) and TRBJ2-1, with no clear D. Germline CDR1 LGHDT, CDR2 YNNKEL (reference sequence). V lost 0 bases and J lost 7, with 7 bases in between. The CDR3 is 13 residues long. CDR3 sequence (DNA): TGTGCCAGCAGCCAAGAGTACCGGAATGAGCAGTTCTTC. Protein: CASSQEYRNEQFF.

This chain uses TRBV19 with TRBJ2-7, with 11 bases matching TRBD2. Germline trimming cut 6 bases from V and 4 bases from J; bases unmatched to any gene: 8. The CDR3 runs to 15 residues. Germline lookup yields CDR1 LNHDA and CDR2 SQIVND (reference sequence). The CDR3 loop is CASRLTSGSGYEQYF. CDR3 coding DNA: TGTGCCAGTAGGCTTACTAGCGGGAGTGGATACGAGCAGTACTTC.

V and J are TRBV10-3 and TRBJ2-7; 7 positions match TRBD2. The CDR3 spans 15 residues. V was pared by 2 bases and J by 1 base, with 5 bases of the junction left unmatched. Germline CDR1 is ENHRY and CDR2 is SYGVKD. Here the CDR3 DNA reads TGTGCCATCAGTGAGGCCCCGGGACTATCCTACGAGCAGTACTTC. Protein product: CAISEAPGLSYEQYF.

V is TRBV7-2 and J is TRBJ1-6; 7 nucleotides agree with TRBD1. Trimming cost V 4 bases and J 7 bases; bases outside gene matches: 10. CDR1 and CDR2 (germline): SGHTA, FQGNSA. The CDR3 loop spans 16 amino acids. CDR3 sequence: CASSYSGQALNSPLHF. The CDR3 DNA follows: TGTGCCAGCAGCTATTCCGGACAGGCTTTGAATTCACCCCTCCACTTT.

The chain employs TRBV27 and TRBJ2-1; 10 nucleotides line up with TRBD2. Per germline, CDR1 MNHEY and CDR2 SMNVEV (reference sequence). The CDR3 covers 15 residues. V gave up 2 bases and J gave up 6 bases; unmatched junction bases: 4. CDR3 sequence reads: CASSLRLAGPNEQFF. CDR3 nucleotide sequence: TGTGCCAGCAGTTTACGACTAGCGGGCCCCAATGAGCAGTTCTTC.

This clone came up once. V gene TRBV6-1 combines with J gene TRBJ2-3; tentatively, D is TRBD1 (5 bases). The CDR3 has 17 residues. Trimming pared 3 bases from V and 0 bases from J, leaving 16 bases between. The germline gives CDR1 MNHNS, CDR2 SASEGT. This CDR3 is CASSENLGAFSTDTQYF. In DNA, the CDR3 is TGTGCCAGCAGTGAGAACTTAGGGGCTTTTAGCACAGATACGCAGTATTTT.

As concerns this clone: Mismatch with germline at one junction end may stem from a read error. This chain connects TRBV5-4 to TRBJ2-7; 10 bases align to TRBD1. CDR1 and CDR2 from the germline V gene are SGHNT and YYREEE (reference sequence). This CDR3 comprises 15 residues. The CDR3 DNA sequence: TGTGCCAGCAACTTGGCCGGGACAGGGGCCTACGAGCAGTACTTC. Translated, it gives CASNLAGTGAYEQYF. Looking up the rest from reference TRBV5-4 and TRBJ2-7 gives the full variable domain: ETGVTQSPTHLIKTRGQQVTLRCSSQSGHNTVSWYQQALGQGPQFIFQYYREEENGRGNFPPRFSGLQFPNYSSELNVNALELDDSALYLCASNLAGTGAYEQYFGPGTRLTVT.

The chain links TRBV4-1 to TRBJ2-3, with a tentative D call TRBD2 (5 bases). Germline V gene data show CDR1 as MGHRA and CDR2 as YSYEKL. CDR3 size: 15 residues. V was cut by 1 base and J by 2 bases, with 10 bases left in between. The CDR3 nucleotides are TGCGCCAGCAGCCAAGGACTATACAACACAGATACGCAGTATTTT. The encoded protein is CASSQGLYNTDTQYF.

The rearrangement uses TRBV18 and TRBJ2-1, with 12 positions matching TRBD1. V was clipped by 0 bases and J by 5 bases; unmatched bases: 8. Germline V gives CDR1 KGHSH, CDR2 LQKENI. The CDR3 consists of 18 residues. For the CDR3, the DNA is TGTGCCAGCTCACCACCGGGACTGGGACAGGGGGCCCACAATGAGCAGTTCTTC. Its translation: CASSPPGLGQGAHNEQFF.

The CDR3 bases are TGTGCCAGCAGTGAGACAGGGGGAAAAAGTCAGCCCCAGCATTTT. Translation: CASSETGGKSQPQHF. The genes are TRBV2 and TRBJ1-5, with 9 nucleotides matching TRBD1. The CDR3 sequence is 15 residues long. Germline V CDR1 and CDR2: SNHLY, FYNNEI. After removal of 3 bases from V and 6 bases from J, the junction contained 6 bases not matched to a gene.

The chain has TRBV10-3 and TRBJ2-3; the D is unclear. The CDR3 loop spans 15 amino acids. V was shortened by 4 bases and J by 5 bases, with 16 bases between the two germline ends. CDR1 is ENHRY, CDR2 SYGVKD, per germline. The CDR3 loop reads CAISVSTYSGDTQYF. In DNA, the CDR3 is TGTGCCATCAGTGTGTCTACCTACTCCGGAGATACGCAGTATTTT.

This clone was recorded once. The J gene is TRBJ2-2, the V gene TRBV2; 7 bases map to TRBD2. CDR1 SNHLY and CDR2 FYNNEI come from the germline V gene. The ends lost 11 bases at V and 2 bases at J; junction bases unmatched: 11. The CDR3 extends over 15 amino acids. The CDR3 DNA sequence: TGTGCCTCTAACGGGGCGGGAGCAAACACCGGGGAGCTGTTTTTT. Translation: CASNGAGANTGELFF.

In its sample, this clone was seen a few times. The chain couples TRBV7-9 to TRBJ2-7; 8 nucleotides match TRBD1. V was clipped by 1 base and J by 4 bases; unmatched bases: 6. The CDR3 covers 15 residues. Germline lookup yields CDR1 SEHNR and CDR2 FQNEAQ (reference sequence). Here the CDR3 DNA reads TGTGCCAGCAGCTTAGAAGGGACAGGTCCTTACGAGCAGTACTTC. It translates to CASSLEGTGPYEQYF.

V usage is TRBV25-1 and J usage is TRBJ1-1; D possibly corresponds to TRBD1 (6 bases). This CDR3 comprises 14 residues. V gave up 6 bases and J gave up 1 base, with 12 bases separating them. The V gene's germline CDR1 is MGHDK and CDR2 SYGVNS. The CDR3 loop is CASRGQNANTEAFF. CDR3 in DNA: TGTGCCAGCAGAGGACAGAACGCGAACACTGAAGCTTTCTTT.

This clone was observed many times. The V and J genes are TRBV7-2 and TRBJ1-5, with TRBD1 identical over 8 bases. The V segment lost 1 base and the J segment 1 base; nucleotides outside the gene matches: 6. Germline lookup yields CDR1 SGHTA and CDR2 FQGNSA. The CDR3 sequence is 17 residues long. DNA of the CDR3: TGTGCCAGCAGCTTAGGACAGGGGAGGACGAGCAATCAGCCCCAGCATTTT. This encodes CASSLGQGRTSNQPQHF.

This clone has more than one count but fewer than ten. The rearrangement joins TRBV7-9 to TRBJ1-4, with D hard to call. V was trimmed by 3 bases and J by 7 bases, leaving 15 bases between them. The CDR3 is made up of 15 amino acids. Germline-derived CDR1 and CDR2 are SEHNR and FQNEAQ (reference sequence). This CDR3 is CASSFFGPGSEKLFF. The CDR3 nucleotides read TGTGCCAGCAGCTTCTTCGGACCTGGGAGTGAAAAACTGTTTTTT.

This chain connects TRBV5-1 to TRBJ1-4; 9 bases map to TRBD1. Trimming took 3 bases from V and 4 from J; bases not matched to a gene: 7. The germline V gene has CDR1 SGHRS and CDR2 YFSETQ. The CDR3 runs 16 residues. The CDR3 nucleotides are TGCGCCAGCAGCTATGGACAGGGGAGGGATAATGAAAAACTGTTTTTT. Encoded protein: CASSYGQGRDNEKLFF.